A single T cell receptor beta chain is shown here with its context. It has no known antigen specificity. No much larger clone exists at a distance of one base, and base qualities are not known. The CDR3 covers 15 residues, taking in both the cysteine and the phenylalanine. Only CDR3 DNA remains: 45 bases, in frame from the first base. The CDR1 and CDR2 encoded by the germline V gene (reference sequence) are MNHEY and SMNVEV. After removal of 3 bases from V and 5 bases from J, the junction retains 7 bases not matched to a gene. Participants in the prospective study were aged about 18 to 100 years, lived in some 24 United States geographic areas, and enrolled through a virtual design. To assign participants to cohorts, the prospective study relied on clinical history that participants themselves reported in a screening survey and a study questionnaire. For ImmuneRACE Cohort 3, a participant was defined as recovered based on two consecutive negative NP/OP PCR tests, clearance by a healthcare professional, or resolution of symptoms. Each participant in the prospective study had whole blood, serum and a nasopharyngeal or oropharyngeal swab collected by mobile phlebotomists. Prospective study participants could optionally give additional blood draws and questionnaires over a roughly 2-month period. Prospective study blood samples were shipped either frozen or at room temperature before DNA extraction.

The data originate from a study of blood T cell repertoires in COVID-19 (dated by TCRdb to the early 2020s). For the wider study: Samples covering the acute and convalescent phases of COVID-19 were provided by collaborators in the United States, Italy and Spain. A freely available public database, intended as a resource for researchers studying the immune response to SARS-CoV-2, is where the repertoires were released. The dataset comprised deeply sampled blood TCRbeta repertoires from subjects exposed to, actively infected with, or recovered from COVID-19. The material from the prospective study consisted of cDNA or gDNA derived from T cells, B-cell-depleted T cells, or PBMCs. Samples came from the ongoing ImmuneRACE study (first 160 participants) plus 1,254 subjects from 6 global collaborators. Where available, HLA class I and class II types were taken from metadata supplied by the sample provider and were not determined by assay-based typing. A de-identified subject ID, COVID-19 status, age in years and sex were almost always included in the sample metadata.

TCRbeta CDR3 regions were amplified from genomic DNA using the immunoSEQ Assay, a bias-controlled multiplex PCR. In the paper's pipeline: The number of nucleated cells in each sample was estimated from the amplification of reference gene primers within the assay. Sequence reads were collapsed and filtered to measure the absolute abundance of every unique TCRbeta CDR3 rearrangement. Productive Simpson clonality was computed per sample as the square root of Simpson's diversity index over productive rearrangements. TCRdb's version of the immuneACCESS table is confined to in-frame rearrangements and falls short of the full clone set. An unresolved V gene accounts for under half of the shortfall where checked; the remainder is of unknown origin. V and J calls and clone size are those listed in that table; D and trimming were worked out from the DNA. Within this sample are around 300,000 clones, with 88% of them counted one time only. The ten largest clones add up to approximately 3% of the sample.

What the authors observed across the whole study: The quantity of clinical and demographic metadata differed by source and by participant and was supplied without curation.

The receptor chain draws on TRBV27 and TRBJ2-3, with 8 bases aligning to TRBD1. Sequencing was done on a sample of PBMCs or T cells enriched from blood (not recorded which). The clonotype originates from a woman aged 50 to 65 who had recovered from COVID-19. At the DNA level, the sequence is TGTGCCAGCAGTTTGTGGACAGGGTCGAGAGATACGCAGTATTTT. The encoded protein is CASSLWTGSRDTQYF.